These 5 T cell receptor beta chains came from one sample sequenced in a study of T cell responses to AZD1222 COVID-19 vaccine. Sequencing used immunoSEQ multiplex PCR; TCRdb keeps in-frame clones, though not all of them. This repertoire shows approximately 130,000 clones, approximately 90% found once; its top ten account for about 1.1%. The sequencing here drew on peripheral blood, taken on day 0 of AZD1222 vaccination. The receptors come from an adult in good health.

This clone occurred once. The chain uses TRBV6-5 and TRBJ2-3; the D gene is possibly TRBD2 (6 bases). Trimming shortened V by 6 bases and J by 4 bases, and 17 bases separated the two germline ends. Looked up from germline, CDR1 is MNHEY and CDR2 is SVGAGI. The CDR3 length is 15 residues. The CDR3 is CASSQEGGGPDTQYF. The CDR3 DNA is TGTGCCAGCAGCCAGGAAGGAGGAGGGCCAGATACGCAGTATTTT.

The chain uses TRBV5-1 and TRBJ1-1; no firm D call. Trimming took 0 bases from V and 0 from J, leaving 9 bases between them. The V gene's germline CDR1 is SGHRS and CDR2 YFSETQ. This CDR3 is built from 15 residues. The CDR3 region has the DNA TGCGCCAGCAGCTTGGGTCTTGGACTGAACACTGAAGCTTTCTTT. Protein sequence: CASSLGLGLNTEAFF.

The gene calls are TRBV20-1 and TRBJ1-5, with TRBD1 matching over 8 bases. This CDR3 comprises 14 residues. Per the germline V gene, CDR1 is DFQATT and CDR2 is SNEGSKA (reference sequence). J gave up 6 bases and V 6 bases, and 10 bases lay outside the gene matches. CDR3 residues: CSASQGALGQPQHF. The CDR3, as DNA: TGCAGTGCAAGTCAGGGGGCGTTGGGTCAGCCCCAGCATTTT.

The chain's CDR3 is CASSREWLASYEQYF. In DNA, the CDR3 is TGTGCCAGCAGCCGAGAATGGCTAGCTTCCTACGAGCAGTACTTC. The chain carries TRBV2 and TRBJ2-7, with a tentative D call TRBD2 (5 bases). The CDR3 contains 15 residues. Trimming cost V 6 bases and J 1 base, with 16 bases left between them. Germline CDR1 SNHLY, CDR2 FYNNEI.

The rearrangement links TRBV10-2 to TRBJ1-1; tentatively, D is TRBD1 (5 bases). Trimming removed 3 bases from V and 10 bases from J, with 9 bases in between. Germline loops: CDR1 WSHSY, CDR2 SAAADI. This CDR3 contains 11 residues. CDR3 region: CASSETGGAFF. DNA of the CDR3: TGCGCCAGCAGTGAAACCGGGGGAGCTTTCTTT.